This TCR beta chain was sequenced in a study of shared clonotypes between healthy human individuals. Study-level background: Participating donors consisted of a couple of women and a few men aged 18 to 49.

Study results and caveats: Roughly 5% of naive CD4 clonotypes were common to a handful of donors.

Every donor was a Caucasian adult from Nashville, Tennessee. Assay: immunoSEQ multiplex PCR; the TCRdb copy retains only in-frame clones and omits some. The sample contains some 2.3 million clones, approximately 95% of which appear only once. Regarding this clone: What it binds is not known.

The ends were cut back, 4 bases at V and 8 bases at J, with 14 bases in the middle. The germline CDR1 and CDR2 sequences are MNHNS and SASEGT. This CDR3 is built from 14 residues. Sequenced: naive CD4+ T cells from PBMCs. Subset: CD45RA+ positively selected. The J gene is TRBJ1-4, the V gene TRBV6-1, with unresolved D. This sequence originates from a young man in good health. Some clones in this sample may be carry-over from other donors' samples. CDR3 amino acids: CASSVGIGREKLFF. DNA for the CDR3: TGTGCCAGCAGTGTGGGTATTGGTAGGGAAAAACTGTTTTTT.